Below are 10 T cell receptor beta chains sequenced from a single sample in a study of post-analysis software for immune sequencing data. Notes on the study in general: Patients carried a handful of TRBV segments more frequently than controls did, and TRBV5-6, TRBV5-1 and TRBV20-1 were among them.

These TCRs' antigens remain unknown. Unique-molecular-identifier-tagged TCR beta cDNA libraries were used. One entry per CDR3 protein, called by TCRdb with MiXCR from the PCR reads. The table records about 500,000 distinct CDR3 sequences, around 40% of them present only once. The sequencing sample was made of blood. The source is a girl aged 10-17 years with multiple sclerosis.

The V call is TRBV7-2, the J call TRBJ2-7; D might be TRBD1 (6 bases). The length of the CDR3 is 14 residues. The V end lost 0 bases, the J end lost 4 bases, and 10 bases lay between the germline ends. CDR1 and CDR2 from the germline V gene are SGHTA and FQGNSA. The CDR3 region is CASSLAQGQYEQYF. In DNA form, the CDR3 reads TGTGCCAGCAGCTTAGCGCAGGGACAATACGAGCAGTACTTC.

The genes are TRBV12-3 or TRBV12-4 and TRBJ2-7; D might be TRBD1 or TRBD2, each matching 5 bases. V shed 2 bases and J shed 0 bases, with 11 bases lying between them. CDR3 size: 15 residues. The chain's CDR3 is CASSLTRDGSYEQYF. As DNA, the CDR3 is TGTGCCAGCAGTTTAACCCGGGACGGCTCCTACGAGCAGTACTTC.

About this clonotype itself: The junction departs from the called germline gene at one end, perhaps through a read error. The chain recombines TRBV20-1 with TRBJ2-1, with 8 bases that match TRBD2. Germline V lookup: CDR1 DFQATT, CDR2 SNEGSKA (reference sequence). This CDR3 spans 13 amino acids. CDR3 residues: CRATAGVFNEQFF. CDR3 nucleotide sequence: TGCAGAGCTACAGCGGGAGTATTCAATGAGCAGTTCTTC.

Remarks on this clonotype: The germline gene is not matched at one end of the junction; a read error may be the cause. This rearrangement joins TRBV7-9 to TRBJ2-3; possible D gene TRBD1, 6 bases. This CDR3 comprises 17 residues. CDR1 and CDR2 from the germline V gene are SEHNR and FQNEAQ (reference sequence). The CDR3 protein is CASTPDPGQILTDTRYF. In nucleotides, the CDR3 is TGTGCCAGCACACCCGACCCGGGACAAATACTCACAGATACGCGGTATTTT.

This clonotype was picked up one time. The genes are TRBV7-2 and TRBJ2-2; 11 nucleotides match TRBD2. The trim removed 5 bases at V and 3 bases at J, leaving 8 bases unmatched. This CDR3 spans 17 amino acids. The germline V gene encodes CDR1 SGHTA and CDR2 FQGNSA. CDR3 residues: CASSHQLAGAYTGELFF. The CDR3 DNA follows: TGTGCCAGCAGCCACCAACTAGCGGGGGCTTACACCGGGGAGCTGTTTTTT.

This chain uses TRBV12-3 or TRBV12-4 with TRBJ1-1; 8 nucleotides line up with TRBD1. J was trimmed by 1 base and V by 7 bases; bases with no gene match: 11. CDR3 length: 16 amino acids. CDR3 sequence: CASTPRGQVKNTEAFF. CDR3 sequence (DNA): TGTGCCAGCACTCCCAGGGGACAGGTAAAGAACACTGAAGCTTTCTTT.

V gene TRBV7-6 combines with J gene TRBJ2-5; D is possibly TRBD2 (5 bases). The CDR3 covers 15 residues. The germline V and J ends were trimmed by 5 bases and 1 base, with 14 bases remaining between them. Per the germline V gene, CDR1 is SGHVS and CDR2 is FNYEAQ. The CDR3 spells CASSNRAEIQETQYF. In DNA form, the CDR3 reads TGTGCCAGCAGCAACCGAGCGGAAATCCAAGAGACCCAGTACTTC.

The genes are TRBV5-1 and TRBJ1-1; TRBD1 aligns across 8 bases. Losses at the gene ends were 7 bases for V and 4 bases for J; bases not matched to a gene: 12. The germline V gene encodes CDR1 SGHRS and CDR2 YFSETQ. This CDR3 comprises 15 residues. The CDR3 bases are TGCGCCAGCCTTGGCCCGGGACAGGCGTCCACTGAAGCTTTCTTT. It specifies CASLGPGQASTEAFF. Based on the CDR3 plus reference TRBV5-1 and TRBJ1-1, the full variable domain is KAGVTQTPRYLIKTRGQQVTLSCSPISGHRSVSWYQQTPGQGLQFLFEYFSETQRNKGNFPGRFSGRQFSNSRSEMNVSTLELGDSALYLCASLGPGQASTEAFFGQGTRLTVV.

The gene calls are TRBV29-1 and TRBJ2-5; 7 bases map to TRBD2. V gave up 6 bases and J gave up 1 base; unmatched junction bases: 8. The CDR3 contains 14 residues. From germline, CDR1 is SQVTM and CDR2 ANQGSEA. CDR3 loop: CSVLPGLGQETQYF. Written as DNA, the CDR3 is TGCAGCGTCCTCCCTGGACTAGGCCAAGAGACCCAGTACTTC.

V and J are TRBV5-6 and TRBJ2-7, with D possibly being TRBD2 (5 bases). CDR1 SGHDT and CDR2 YYEEEE come from the germline V gene. V lost 2 bases and J 4 bases, leaving 13 bases between the germline ends. There are 14 residues in the CDR3. The CDR3 region is CASSFTLAKYEQYF. The DNA of the CDR3 is TGTGCCAGCAGCTTCACTCTAGCAAAGTACGAGCAGTACTTC.